The 20 T cell receptor beta chains below come from one sample, sequenced in a study of identical twins. TCRdb processed the 5' RACE reads anew with MiXCR; each CDR3 protein has one entry. Of 600,000 to 700,000 distinct CDR3 sequences in the sample, 21% were seen once. This sample was shared with a second study, whose subject was T cells expressing NK-cell markers.

Sequenced input: PBMCs. The receptors were sampled from a woman aged 18 to 35 in good health.

This clonotype was seen many times. This chain joins TRBV20-1 and TRBJ1-1; no reliable D call. Trimming removed 3 bases from V and 0 bases from J, with 2 bases in between. Looked up from germline, CDR1 is DFQATT and CDR2 is SNEGSKA (reference sequence). The CDR3 is 11 residues long. Written as DNA, the CDR3 is TGCAGTGCTAGTATGAACACTGAAGCTTTCTTT. Its protein product is CSASMNTEAFF.

This clonotype has only a few counts. The genes are TRBV18 and TRBJ2-1, with TRBD1 identical over 10 bases. Germline CDR1 is KGHSH and CDR2 is LQKENI. V gave up 1 base and J gave up 9 bases; unmatched junction bases: 9. This CDR3 is 16 amino acids long. The CDR3: CASSPQRQGAYFEQFF. The CDR3 nucleotides are TGTGCCAGCTCACCACAAAGACAGGGGGCATATTTTGAGCAGTTCTTC.

In its sample, this clonotype was seen a few times. This rearrangement joins TRBV5-1 to TRBJ2-7; D may be TRBD2 (5 bases). This CDR3 is 16 amino acids long. V shed 4 bases and J shed 3 bases, with 20 bases lying between them. CDR1 and CDR2 from the germline V gene are SGHRS and YFSETQ. The CDR3 is CASSVGAAALYYEQYF. The CDR3 coding sequence is TGCGCCAGCAGCGTTGGCGCAGCGGCTCTATACTACGAGCAGTACTTC.

This chain joins TRBV13 and TRBJ2-3, with TRBD2 matching over 7 bases. J was trimmed by 0 bases and V by 2 bases; bases with no gene match: 2. Germline values: CDR1 PRHDT, CDR2 FYEKMQ (reference sequence). This CDR3 is 15 amino acids long. In DNA form, the CDR3 reads TGTGCCAGCAGCTTAATGCGGGAGAGCACAGATACGCAGTATTTT. This translates into CASSLMRESTDTQYF.

This clonotype was seen many times. This chain joins TRBV12-3 or TRBV12-4 and TRBJ2-7; TRBD1 matches 7 bases. The CDR3 has 15 amino acids. V dropped 5 bases and J dropped 5; count of bases not matched to a gene: 12. The CDR3 bases are TGTGCCAGCAGTCCCCGGAGTGCCAGGGGGAACGAGCAGTACTTC. Translation gives CASSPRSARGNEQYF.

The V and J genes are TRBV12-3 or TRBV12-4 and TRBJ1-2, with D unresolved. The CDR3 has 13 amino acids. The ends were cut back, 2 bases at V and 6 bases at J, with 10 bases in the middle. CDR3 coding DNA: TGTGCCAGCAGTTTATCAAAGGGAGATGGCTACACCTTC. Its protein product is CASSLSKGDGYTF.

V gene TRBV12-3 or TRBV12-4 combines with J gene TRBJ2-7, with 7 bases aligning to TRBD1. With 6 bases clipped from V and 1 base from J, the junction kept 3 bases outside the gene matches. There are 13 residues in the CDR3. CDR3 sequence reads: CASRTGQSYEQYF. CDR3 DNA sequence: TGTGCCAGCAGAACGGGACAGTCCTACGAGCAGTACTTC.

This chain joins TRBV7-2 and TRBJ1-3; D possibly corresponds to TRBD1 (5 bases). The CDR3 is 13 residues long. V was pared by 3 bases and J by 8 bases, with 11 bases between. Looked up from germline, CDR1 is SGHTA and CDR2 is FQGNSA. The CDR3 DNA reads as TGTGCCAGCAGCTTTCCCGGAGGGGACACCATATATTTT. It specifies CASSFPGGDTIYF.

V gene TRBV6-2 or TRBV6-3 combines with J gene TRBJ1-2, with a weak D call TRBD1 (5 bases). This CDR3 has 13 residues. Trimming shortened V by 8 bases and J by 2 bases, and 12 bases separated the two germline ends. Germline V gene data show CDR1 as MNHEY and CDR2 as SVGEGT. The CDR3 DNA reads TGTGCCAGCCTCGGGGGATCGAACTATGGCTACACCTTC. It translates to CASLGGSNYGYTF.

The rearrangement uses TRBV20-1 and TRBJ1-1; 8 bases agree with TRBD1. Germline V gives CDR1 DFQATT, CDR2 SNEGSKA (reference sequence). The ends lost 4 bases at V and 1 base at J; junction bases unmatched: 5. The CDR3 loop spans 14 amino acids. The CDR3, as DNA: TGCAGTGCTACCGGGACAGGATCGAACACTGAAGCTTTCTTT. It is translated as CSATGTGSNTEAFF.

This clonotype occurred a few times. The rearrangement links TRBV5-6 to TRBJ1-4; D uncertain. Germline V gives CDR1 SGHDT, CDR2 YYEEEE. The CDR3 is made up of 13 amino acids. V was pared by 2 bases and J by 5 bases, with 7 bases between. Here the CDR3 reads CASSFRINEKLFF. The CDR3 nucleotides read TGTGCCAGCAGCTTCCGGATAAATGAAAAACTGTTTTTT.

In its sample, this clonotype was seen many times. The rearrangement uses TRBV29-1 and TRBJ1-1; D is possibly TRBD1 (5 bases). V shed 1 base and J shed 3 bases, with 9 bases lying between them. There are 13 residues in the CDR3. Germline CDR1 and CDR2: SQVTM and ANQGSEA. The CDR3 DNA reads as TGCAGCGTTGAAGTGGGGGGACACACTGAAGCTTTCTTT. Encoded protein: CSVEVGGHTEAFF.

Many counts were recorded for this clonotype. This rearrangement joins TRBV7-2 to TRBJ1-1; D remains unclear. V gave up 6 bases and J gave up 7 bases, with 9 bases separating them. The CDR3 loop spans 11 amino acids. Germline V gives CDR1 SGHTA, CDR2 FQGNSA. For the CDR3, the DNA is TGTGCCAGCAGAGCGACCTTTGAAGCTTTCTTT. Protein: CASRATFEAFF.

The chain carries TRBV11-2 and TRBJ2-1; 8 nucleotides align to TRBD2. The germline V gene encodes CDR1 SGHAT and CDR2 FQNNGV. This CDR3 contains 18 residues. V trimming: 9 bases; J trimming: 0 bases; junction bases outside the gene matches: 16. CDR3 sequence: CASHWRAGGGYSYNEQFF. CDR3 coding DNA: TGTGCCAGTCATTGGAGGGCGGGAGGTGGGTACTCCTACAATGAGCAGTTCTTC.

The sample holds many counts of this clonotype. The gene calls are TRBV20-1 and TRBJ2-5, with a possible D match to TRBD2 (5 bases). The CDR3 loop spans 15 amino acids. The germline CDR1 and CDR2 sequences are DFQATT and SNEGSKA (reference sequence). V shed 1 base and J shed 5 bases, with 17 bases lying between them. CDR3: CSARATSEGGETQYF. CDR3 nucleotides: TGCAGTGCTAGAGCCACTTCAGAGGGTGGGGAGACCCAGTACTTC.

This clonotype was found a few times. The chain employs TRBV6-1 and TRBJ1-5; D unresolved. CDR3 length equals 15 residues. The germline V gene encodes CDR1 MNHNS and CDR2 SASEGT. V lost 6 bases and J 4 bases, leaving 16 bases between the germline ends. The CDR3 DNA reads TGTGCCAGCAGACCGAGGGTGCTCACGAATCAGCCCCAGCATTTT. Translation gives CASRPRVLTNQPQHF.

This clonotype was counted between two and nine times. This chain connects TRBV6-5 to TRBJ2-7; a possible D gene is TRBD1 (6 bases). Germline assignment: CDR1 MNHEY and CDR2 SVGAGI. This CDR3 is 15 amino acids long. Trimming took off 4 bases at V and 1 base at J, with 14 bases between the two ends. The CDR3 DNA sequence: TGTGCCAGCAGTTGGGCCGGACAGCCGTCCTACGAGCAGTACTTC. Residues: CASSWAGQPSYEQYF.

The chain employs TRBV20-1 and TRBJ2-3; possibly TRBD2 for D (5 bases). Looked up from germline, CDR1 is DFQATT and CDR2 is SNEGSKA (reference sequence). CDR3 length: 14 residues. V lost 6 bases and J lost 2, with 15 bases in between. CDR3 loop: CSADMSGNTDTQYF. The CDR3 nucleotides read TGCAGTGCCGATATGAGCGGAAACACAGATACGCAGTATTTT.

The chain is built from TRBV5-1 and TRBJ2-1, with a possible D match to TRBD1 (5 bases). Trimming took 4 bases from V and 0 from J, leaving 17 bases between them. Germline-derived CDR1 and CDR2 are SGHRS and YFSETQ. The CDR3 consists of 17 residues. Here the CDR3 reads CASSRAGGHSSYNEQFF. As DNA, the CDR3 is TGCGCCAGCAGCAGAGCAGGCGGACATTCCTCCTACAATGAGCAGTTCTTC.

This clonotype came up a few times. The chain uses TRBV11-2 and TRBJ2-4; D is ambiguous. The CDR3 is 12 amino acids. Germline V gene data show CDR1 as SGHAT and CDR2 as FQNNGV. Trimming cost V 1 base and J 7 bases, with 5 bases left between them. Here the CDR3 DNA reads TGTGCCAGCAGCTTAGTGTCCAACATTCAGTACTTC. It translates to CASSLVSNIQYF.